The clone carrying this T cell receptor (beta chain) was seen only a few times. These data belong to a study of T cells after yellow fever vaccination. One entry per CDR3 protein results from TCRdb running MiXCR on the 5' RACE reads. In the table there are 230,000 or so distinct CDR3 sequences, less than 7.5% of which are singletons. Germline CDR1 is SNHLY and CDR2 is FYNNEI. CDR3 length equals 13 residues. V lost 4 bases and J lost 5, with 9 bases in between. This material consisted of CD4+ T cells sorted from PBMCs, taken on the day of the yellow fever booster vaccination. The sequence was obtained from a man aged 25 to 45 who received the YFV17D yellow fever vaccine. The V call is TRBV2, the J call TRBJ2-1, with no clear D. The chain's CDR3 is CASSVVGNNEQFF. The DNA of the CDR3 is TGTGCCAGCAGTGTAGTAGGGAACAATGAGCAGTTCTTC.